The 8 T cell receptor beta chains in this list originate from one sample, sequenced in a study of cytomegalovirus exposure and HLA in healthy donors. Researchers ran the PCR with 60 Vbeta and 13 Jbeta primers. The method was immunoSEQ multiplex PCR; TCRdb's version includes in-frame clones alone and lacks a portion of them. The sample holds approximately 150,000 clones, roughly 70% seen once. Sequencing input: PBMCs. These receptors were taken from a woman between 35 and 50 years old in good health and CMV-seropositive.

This chain connects TRBV19 to TRBJ1-4, with 9 bases identical to TRBD1. CDR1 and CDR2 from the germline V gene are LNHDA and SQIVND (reference sequence). V shed 7 bases, J shed 7 bases, and the junction held 16 bases outside the gene matches. This CDR3 has 17 residues. CDR3 coding DNA: TGTGCCAGTACCCACGTCCCGGGACAGGGCCTCTTTGAAAAACTGTTTTTT. This encodes CASTHVPGQGLFEKLFF.

This rearrangement joins TRBV7-2 to TRBJ2-7; 7 bases are a match to TRBD2. The length of the CDR3 is 16 residues. Germline V gene lookup returns CDR1 SGHTA and CDR2 FQGNSA. V trimming: 4 bases; J trimming: 2 bases; junction bases outside the gene matches: 11. The CDR3 is CASSSQTLAVPYEQYF. The CDR3 region has the DNA TGTGCCAGCAGCTCTCAAACCCTAGCGGTTCCCTACGAGCAGTACTTC.

The chain joins TRBV6-1 to TRBJ1-2; no reliable D call. Germline assignment: CDR1 MNHNS and CDR2 SASEGT. The CDR3 totals 16 residues. Trimming removed 0 bases from V and 8 bases from J, with 19 bases in between. The CDR3 sequence is CASSEAWAGNYGGYTF. DNA for the CDR3: TGTGCCAGCAGTGAAGCGTGGGCGGGCAATTATGGAGGCTACACCTTC.

This clone has more than one count but fewer than ten. The chain couples TRBV6-4 to TRBJ1-2, with 8 bases lining up with TRBD1. Germline CDR1 MRHNA, CDR2 SNTAGT. V shed 9 bases, J shed 4 bases, and the junction held 13 bases outside the gene matches. The CDR3 loop spans 15 amino acids. DNA for the CDR3: TGTGCCAGACATCACTCCGGACAGGGTTTCTATGGCTACACCTTC. Its protein product is CARHHSGQGFYGYTF.

The chain uses TRBV6-5 and TRBJ1-2, with 7 bases matching TRBD1. V shed 2 bases, J shed 8 bases, and the junction held 8 bases outside the gene matches. Looked up from germline, CDR1 is MNHEY and CDR2 is SVGAGI. CDR3 length: 14 amino acids. The DNA of the CDR3 is TGTGCCAGCAGTTACACAGGGGACTCCTGGGGCTACACCTTC. It encodes CASSYTGDSWGYTF.

The chain joins TRBV2 to TRBJ1-1; D is unclear. Germline assignment: CDR1 SNHLY and CDR2 FYNNEI. Trimming pared 0 bases from V and 1 base from J, leaving 18 bases between. This CDR3 contains 18 residues. The CDR3 loop reads CASSEARDPRVSNTEAFF. CDR3 in DNA: TGTGCCAGCAGTGAAGCGAGGGATCCAAGGGTCTCGAACACTGAAGCTTTCTTT.

V and J are TRBV9 and TRBJ2-3; D uncertain. The V end was cut by 1 base, the J end by 6 bases, with 12 bases between. The CDR3 totals 14 residues. Germline V gene sequence: CDR1 SGDLS, CDR2 YYNGEE. In nucleotides, the CDR3 is TGTGCCAGCAGCGTACGCCATGATACTGATACGCAGTATTTT. This codes for CASSVRHDTDTQYF.

This chain connects TRBV6-6 to TRBJ1-5; D gene uncertain. The germline gives CDR1 MNHNY, CDR2 SVGAGI (reference sequence). CDR3 size: 15 residues. V lost 7 bases and J 0 bases, leaving 13 bases between the germline ends. The CDR3 nucleotides read TGTGCCAGCACCACCCAAGCGGGTAGCAATCAGCCCCAGCATTTT. It codes for CASTTQAGSNQPQHF.